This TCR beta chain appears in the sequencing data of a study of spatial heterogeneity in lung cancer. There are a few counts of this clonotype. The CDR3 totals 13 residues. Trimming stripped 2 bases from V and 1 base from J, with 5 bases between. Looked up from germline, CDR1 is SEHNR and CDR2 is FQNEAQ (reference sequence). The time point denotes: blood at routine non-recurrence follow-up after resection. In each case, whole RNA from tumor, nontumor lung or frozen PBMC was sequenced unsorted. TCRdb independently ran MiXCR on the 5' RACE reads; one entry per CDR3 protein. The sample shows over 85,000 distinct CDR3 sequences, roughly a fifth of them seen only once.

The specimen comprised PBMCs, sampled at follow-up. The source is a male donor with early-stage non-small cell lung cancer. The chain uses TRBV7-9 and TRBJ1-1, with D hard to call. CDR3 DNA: TGTGCCAGCAGCTTATTACAGAACACTGAAGCTTTCTTT. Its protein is CASSLLQNTEAFF.